This TCR beta chain was documented in a study of T cell responses to AZD1222 COVID-19 vaccine (dated by TCRdb to the early 2020s). At the level of the whole study: TCR sequencing was performed for roughly 250 trial participants, of whom about 200 were given two doses of AZD1222 and around 25 were given two doses of MenACWY control vaccine. Trial participants were enrolled by age into subgroups of 18-55, 56-69 and 70-plus years, and around 150, 29 and 61 TCR-sequenced participants, respectively, were included in these subgroups. Findings and caveats that apply to the study as a whole: In the small 56-69-year group, the increase in depth fell short of significance, most likely because of low power. Epitopes outside the regions mutated in the B.1.351 and B.1.1.7 variants were reportedly recognized by nearly half of the unique spike-specific TCRs. Participants were mostly white British and included more females than males, and it was suggested by the authors that clonal diversity may have been underestimated. The whole spike protein was spanned by vaccine-associated CD4 TCRs, and dominant responses were seen in regions 160-218 and 743-854. Conclusions about previously exposed vaccinees are limited, since just five or six AZD1222 recipients were seropositive for SARS-CoV-2 at baseline. After two AZD1222 doses, both the breadth and the depth of spike-specific TCRs were significantly higher than at day 0 and than in MenACWY recipients. Because no day 14 peak-response samples were available, repertoires were characterized only after the peak T cell response.

The CDR3 regions of human TCRbeta chains were analyzed by immunosequencing. As for the authors' bioinformatics: Repertoire TCRs were matched against a reference library of SARS-CoV-2-specific TCRs generated with the MIRA antigen-specificity platform. Breadth was defined as the fraction of unique TCRs that were SARS-CoV-2-associated. Depth was defined as the fraction of total T cells that were SARS-CoV-2-associated. Each spike-specific TCR was assigned to its reactive spike region and to a CD4 or CD8 class using the MIRA data. Log10-transformed breadth and depth values were compared by one-way ANOVA with Sidak's multiple comparisons tests. The clones in this table, taken by TCRdb from immuneACCESS, are in-frame only. Not every clone is retained; where verified, under half of the shortfall comes from an unresolved V gene, and the cause of the rest is unknown. The V and J calls and the clone size are those of that table, but D and trimming were determined from the DNA. The sample table contains 100,000 to 120,000 clones; only one count was recorded for around 90% of them. The ten largest clones capture about 15% of the sample.

Via the germline V gene (reference sequence), CDR1 is GTSNPN and CDR2 SVGIG. CDR3 length: 15 amino acids, cysteine to phenylalanine. Only the CDR3 region is kept as DNA, spanning 45 bases read in frame from base 1. For this chain, trimming is 2 bases at the V end and 7 bases at the J end, and the number of junction bases without a gene match is 9. In its sample, this clone was seen once. The antigen it binds to is not known. Nothing much larger sits one base from this clone, and base qualities are not available. The intended sense of this specimen's time point label: about 28 days (+/-7) after the second vaccine dose. AZD1222 recipients whose second dose came at about 4 weeks and those whose second dose came at about 12 weeks were combined into one group, since spike-specific TCR depth and breadth did not differ between the two schedules. Vaccinee samples were obtained from the UK trials COV001 and COV002, which included a single-blind randomized controlled phase 2/3 trial of AZD1222 (ChAdOx1 nCoV-19) in healthy adults. For TCRbeta chain sequencing, PBMC samples were collected from trial participants at day 0 and at day 28 after the second dose.

The chain is made from TRBV30 and TRBJ1-5; a stretch of 9 junction bases matches TRBD1. This TCR came from an adult who received the AZD1222 COVID-19 vaccine. The sample in question was peripheral blood, obtained 28 days after the second AZD1222 dose. The nucleotide sequence is given as TGTGCCTGGAGTTCGGGACAGGGAATTATGCAGCCCCAGCATTTT. This encodes CAWSSGQGIMQPQHF.